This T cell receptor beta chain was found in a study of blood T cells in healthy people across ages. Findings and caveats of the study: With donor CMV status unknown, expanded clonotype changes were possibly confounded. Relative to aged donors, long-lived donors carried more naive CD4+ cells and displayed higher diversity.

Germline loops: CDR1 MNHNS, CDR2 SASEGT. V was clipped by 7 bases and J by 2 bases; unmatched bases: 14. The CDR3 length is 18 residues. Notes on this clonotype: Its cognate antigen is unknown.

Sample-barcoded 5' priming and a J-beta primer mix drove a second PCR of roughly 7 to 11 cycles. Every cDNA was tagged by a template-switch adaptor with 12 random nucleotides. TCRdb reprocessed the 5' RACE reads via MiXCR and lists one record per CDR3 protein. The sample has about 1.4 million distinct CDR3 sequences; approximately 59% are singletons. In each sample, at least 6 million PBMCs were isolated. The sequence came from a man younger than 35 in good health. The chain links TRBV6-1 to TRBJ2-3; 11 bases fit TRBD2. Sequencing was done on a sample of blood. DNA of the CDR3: TGTGCCAGCAATAACCTAGCGGGGGGATCCAAATACACAGATACGCAGTATTTT. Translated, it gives CASNNLAGGSKYTDTQYF.